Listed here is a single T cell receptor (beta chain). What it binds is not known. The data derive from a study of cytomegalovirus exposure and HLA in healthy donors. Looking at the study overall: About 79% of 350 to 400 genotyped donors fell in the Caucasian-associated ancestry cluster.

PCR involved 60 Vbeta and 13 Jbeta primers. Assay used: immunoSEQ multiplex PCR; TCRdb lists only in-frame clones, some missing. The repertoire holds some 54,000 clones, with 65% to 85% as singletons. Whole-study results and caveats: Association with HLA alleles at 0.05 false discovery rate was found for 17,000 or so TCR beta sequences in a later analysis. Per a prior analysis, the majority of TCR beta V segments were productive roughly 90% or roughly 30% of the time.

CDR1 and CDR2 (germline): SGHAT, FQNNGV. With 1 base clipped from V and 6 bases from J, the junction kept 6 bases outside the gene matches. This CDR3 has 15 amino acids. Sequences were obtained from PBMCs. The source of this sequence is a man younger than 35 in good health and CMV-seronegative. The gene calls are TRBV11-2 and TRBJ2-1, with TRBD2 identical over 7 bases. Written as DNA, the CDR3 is TGTGCCAGCAGCTTAGGCGGGAGTCGGAGCAATGAGCAGTTCTTC. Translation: CASSLGGSRSNEQFF. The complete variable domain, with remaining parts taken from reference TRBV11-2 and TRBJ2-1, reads EAGVAQSPRYKIIEKRQSVAFWCNPISGHATLYWYQQILGQGPKLLIQFQNNGVVDDSQLPKDRFSAERLKGVDSTLKIQPAKLEDSAVYLCASSLGGSRSNEQFFGPGTRLTVL.